The sample holds a few counts of the clone carrying this T cell receptor (beta chain). The target antigen is unknown. The data stem from a study of blood T cells in healthy people across ages. Findings of the study overall: TCR beta diversity was tightly associated with the proportion of naive T cells.

This CDR3 has 17 residues. A J-beta primer mix and a sample-barcoded 5' primer were used in a second PCR of roughly 6 to 12 cycles. TCRdb processed the 5' RACE reads anew with MiXCR; each CDR3 protein has one entry. This sample has more than 550,000 distinct CDR3 sequences, with roughly 20% found just once. Investigators took approximately 9.4 milliliters of peripheral blood from every donor. Per-sample PBMC isolation yielded at least 7 million cells. The sequence came from a man between 65 and 85 years old in good health. The chain uses TRBV12-3 or TRBV12-4 and TRBJ2-7; the match to TRBD2 covers 14 bases. Gene TRBJ2-5 matches the end of the DNA better, so the J call may be wrong. The sequenced material came from blood. The CDR3 DNA is TGTGCCAGCAGTTTAGCCGGGACTAGCGGGAGAGGGGAGACCCAGTACTTC. Its translation: CASSLAGTSGRGETQYF.